This T cell receptor beta chain was sequenced during a study of graft-versus-host responses after intestinal transplantation. Across the whole study: Recipients obtained multivisceral, liver-intestinal, or isolated intestinal transplants. Following induction with anti-thymocyte globulin, all recipients were given tacrolimus and steroids for about 3 years. Study-level points and caveats: Some GvH clones appeared in ileal mucosa or blood before recipient bone marrow. Early declines in HvG clones that occurred post-transplant were associated with peak circulating GvH clone levels.

The method was immunoSEQ multiplex PCR; TCRdb's version includes in-frame clones alone and lacks a portion of them. The sample includes over 45,000 clones, around 93% of them seen just once. The V and J ends lost 4 bases and 6 bases, in that order; junction bases with no gene match: 10. CDR3 length equals 15 residues. CDR1 MNHEY and CDR2 SVGAGI come from the germline V gene. This clone was picked up one time. Its antigen is unidentified. The sample here was unstimulated CD4+ T cells sorted from spleen or lymph node cells, taken before transplant. This TCR came from a human donor who was the organ donor for an intestinal transplant. V is TRBV6-5 and J is TRBJ2-3; 7 nucleotides align to TRBD1. CDR3 sequence (DNA): TGTGCCAGCAGTTCGCTTAGACAGGGATTGGATACGCAGTATTTT. Amino acids: CASSSLRQGLDTQYF.